This TCR beta chain stems from a study of cytomegalovirus exposure and HLA in healthy donors. Study as a whole: A subsequent analysis stated that the roughly 130 validation repertoires were run on the same platform as the roughly 620 first-cohort repertoires.

Trimming removed 2 bases from V and 6 bases from J; junction bases left unmatched: 6. The germline gives CDR1 MNHNY, CDR2 SVGAGI (reference sequence). The CDR3 is made up of 14 amino acids. On this clone itself: What it binds is not known.

Study results and limitations: Listed as cytomegalovirus-associated were about 160 TCR beta chains. In vitro, three CMV-associated chains proved specific for CMV antigens.

The repertoire was sequenced with immunoSEQ multiplex PCR; TCRdb's copy has only in-frame clones and lacks some. The table records around 60,000 clones, about 93% of them present only once. This chain uses TRBV6-6 with TRBJ1-2; 7 nucleotides match TRBD1. The receptor comes from a man between 18 and 35 years old in good health and CMV-seronegative. Sample: PBMCs. The CDR3 protein is CASSYGTVQNGYTF. The CDR3 DNA reads TGTGCCAGCAGTTACGGGACAGTGCAAAATGGCTACACCTTC.